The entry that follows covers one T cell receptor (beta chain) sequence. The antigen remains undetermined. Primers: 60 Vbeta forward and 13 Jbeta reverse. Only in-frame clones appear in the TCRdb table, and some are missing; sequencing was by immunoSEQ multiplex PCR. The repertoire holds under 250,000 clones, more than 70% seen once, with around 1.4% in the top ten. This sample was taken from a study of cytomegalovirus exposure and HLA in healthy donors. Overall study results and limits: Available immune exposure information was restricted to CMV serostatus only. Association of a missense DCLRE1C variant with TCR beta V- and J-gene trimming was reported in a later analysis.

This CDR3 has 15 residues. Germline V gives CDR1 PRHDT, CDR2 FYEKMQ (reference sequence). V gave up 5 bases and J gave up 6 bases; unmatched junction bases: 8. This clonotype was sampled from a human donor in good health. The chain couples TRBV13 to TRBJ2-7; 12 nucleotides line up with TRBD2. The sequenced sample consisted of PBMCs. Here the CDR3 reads CASSSKLAGGPEQYF. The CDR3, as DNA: TGTGCCAGCAGCAGTAAACTAGCGGGAGGACCCGAGCAGTACTTC.